These T cell receptor beta chains were read from a single sample in a study of cytomegalovirus exposure and HLA in healthy donors. The repertoire was sequenced with immunoSEQ multiplex PCR; TCRdb's copy has only in-frame clones and lacks some. The sample lists tens of thousands of clones; roughly 93% were seen once. The sequenced sample was PBMCs. The receptor set was obtained from a man between 18 and 29 years old in good health and CMV-seronegative. The CDR3 runs from the conserved cysteine through the conserved F or W. The D gene is left open where the match is weak. The size field is filled for only some rows; it gives once, few, many or a size class.

CDR3 protein	CDR3 DNA	clone size	J gene	D gene	V gene
CASSPGLHNSPLHF	TGTGCCAGCAGCCCGGGATTACATAATTCACCCCTCCACTTT	-	TRBJ1-6	-	TRBV11-2
CASSQDRLAGGGDTQYF	TGCGCCAGCAGCCAAGATCGACTAGCGGGCGGGGGAGATACGCAGTATTTT	-	TRBJ2-3	TRBD2	TRBV4-1
CASSESPGELFF	TGTGCCAGCAGTGAGTCCCCGGGGGAGCTGTTTTTT	-	TRBJ2-2	-	TRBV6-1
CASSPRGNLPYEQYF	TGTGCCAGCAGCCCCCGGGGGAATCTCCCCTACGAGCAGTACTTC	-	TRBJ2-7	-	TRBV14
CASSPRVDGYTF	TGTGCCAGCAGCCCGCGGGTTGATGGCTACACCTTC	-	TRBJ1-2	-	TRBV7-9
CASSFTGGTGELFF	TGTGCCAGCAGCTTCACAGGGGGGACCGGGGAGCTGTTTTTT	once	TRBJ2-2	TRBD1	TRBV7-9
CATSSSRGGKQYF	TGTGCCACCAGCAGTTCCAGGGGTGGCAAGCAGTACTTC	-	TRBJ2-7	-	TRBV15
CASSQLPKGTGGNGYTF	TGCGCCAGCAGCCAACTCCCCAAGGGGACAGGGGGGAATGGCTACACCTTC	-	TRBJ1-2	TRBD1	TRBV4-1
CASSQGRGVSYEQYF	TGTGCCAGCAGCCAAGGGCGGGGGGTCTCCTACGAGCAGTACTTC	-	TRBJ2-7	TRBD2	TRBV14
CASSEQREQFF	TGTGCCAGCAGTGAACAGCGAGAGCAGTTCTTC	-	TRBJ2-1	-	TRBV6-1
CASSLDLASETQYF	TGTGCCAGCAGCTTAGATCTAGCGAGTGAGACCCAGTACTTC	-	TRBJ2-5	-	TRBV11-3
CASSLASPGVNTEAFF	TGCGCCAGCAGCTTGGCTTCTCCGGGGGTGAACACTGAAGCTTTCTTT	-	TRBJ1-1	-	TRBV5-1
CASRLQGAQNYGYTF	TGTGCCAGCAGGTTACAGGGGGCGCAAAACTATGGCTACACCTTC	-	TRBJ1-2	-	TRBV21-1
CASRVVQETQYF	TGTGCCAGCCGGGTGGTCCAAGAGACCCAGTACTTC	-	TRBJ2-5	-	TRBV6-1
CAISEGLGGSSYNEQFF	TGTGCCATCAGTGAGGGACTAGGGGGAAGCTCCTACAATGAGCAGTTCTTC	-	TRBJ2-1	-	TRBV10-3
CASSGLGQPHYGYTF	TGTGCCAGCAGCGGCCTGGGACAGCCGCACTATGGCTACACCTTC	-	TRBJ1-2	TRBD1	TRBV9
CASSKGQGALGTEAFF	TGTGCCAGCAGTAAAGGACAGGGGGCGCTGGGCACTGAAGCTTTCTTT	-	TRBJ1-1	TRBD1	TRBV2
CASSQAQGTNTEAFF	TGCGCCAGCAGCCAAGCTCAGGGCACCAACACTGAAGCTTTCTTT	-	TRBJ1-1	-	TRBV4-1
CASSPSTSGTDTQYF	TGTGCCAGCTCACCCTCGACTAGCGGCACAGATACGCAGTATTTT	-	TRBJ2-3	TRBD2	TRBV18
CASSEGPTGGHEQYF	TGTGCCAGCAGTGAAGGGCCTACGGGAGGGCACGAGCAGTACTTC	-	TRBJ2-7	TRBD2	TRBV6-1
CASGLSDRGQKGFYEQYF	TGTGCTAGTGGTTTGAGCGACAGGGGGCAGAAGGGTTTCTACGAGCAGTACTTC	once	TRBJ2-7	TRBD1	TRBV12-5
CASSDSDNNEQFF	TGTGCCAGCAGTGACTCGGACAACAATGAGCAGTTCTTC	few	TRBJ2-1	-	TRBV6-4
CASSHGGQGINEKLFF	TGTGCCAGCAGCCATGGGGGACAGGGAATTAATGAAAAACTGTTTTTT	-	TRBJ1-4	TRBD1	TRBV5-8
CAIKRDFNQPQHF	TGTGCCATCAAGCGGGATTTCAATCAGCCCCAGCATTTT	-	TRBJ1-5	-	TRBV10-3
CASSPQDRGDWPQHF	TGTGCCAGCTCACCACAGGACAGGGGGGATTGGCCCCAGCATTTT	once	TRBJ1-5	TRBD1	TRBV18
CASRLTKNTEAFF	TGTGCCAGCAGACTTACCAAAAACACTGAAGCTTTCTTT	-	TRBJ1-1	-	TRBV27
CAWNSLGGSTDTQYF	TGTGCCTGGAACTCACTAGGGGGTAGTACAGATACGCAGTATTTT	-	TRBJ2-3	-	TRBV30
CASSQDYYNEQFF	TGTGCCAGCAGCCAAGATTACTACAATGAGCAGTTCTTC	-	TRBJ2-1	-	TRBV4-2
CASSGRSSYNEQFF	TGTGCCAGCAGCGGGAGGAGCTCCTACAATGAGCAGTTCTTC	once	TRBJ2-1	-	TRBV9
CASSGEGRSYNEQFF	TGTGCCAGCAGCGGTGAGGGCCGGAGTTACAATGAGCAGTTCTTC	-	TRBJ2-1	-	TRBV9
CASSEWGLYEQYF	TGTGCCAGCAGTGAATGGGGACTCTACGAGCAGTACTTC	-	TRBJ2-7	-	TRBV25-1
CASSLEQGLTNEKLFF	TGTGCCAGCAGCTTAGAACAGGGGTTGACTAATGAAAAACTGTTTTTT	once	TRBJ1-4	TRBD1	TRBV7-9
CASSLDRDPGNTIYF	TGTGCCAGCAGCCTAGACAGGGACCCTGGAAACACCATATATTTT	-	TRBJ1-3	TRBD1	TRBV7-8
CASSGSGKVRTGELFF	TGTGCCAGCAGCGGTAGCGGGAAAGTAAGGACCGGGGAGCTGTTTTTT	-	TRBJ2-2	TRBD2	TRBV7-9
CASSSGQTISYEQYF	TGTGCCAGCAGCTCCGGACAGACAATAAGTTACGAGCAGTACTTC	-	TRBJ2-7	-	TRBV6-5
CASSLARELNSNQPQHF	TGTGCCAGCAGTCTCGCCCGGGAGTTGAATAGCAATCAGCCCCAGCATTTT	-	TRBJ1-5	-	TRBV27
CASSRGTGLGRASYNEQFF	TGTGCCAGCAGCCGGGGGACGGGACTAGGTCGGGCCTCCTACAATGAGCAGTTCTTC	-	TRBJ2-1	TRBD2	TRBV7-2
CSAQGVVTEAFF	TGCAGCGCGCAGGGTGTGGTGACTGAAGCTTTCTTT	-	TRBJ1-1	-	TRBV29-1
CASSRGGGFSYNEQFF	TGTGCCAGCAGCCGGGGCGGGGGGTTTTCCTACAATGAGCAGTTCTTC	once	TRBJ2-1	TRBD2	TRBV4-2
CASSGKGLAGTRGKVGDKNEQFF	TGTGCCAGCTCAGGAAAGGGACTAGCGGGGACTCGTGGGAAGGTGGGGGACAAGAATGAGCAGTTCTTC	-	TRBJ2-1	TRBD2	TRBV18
CAISEIRGHTEAFF	TGTGCCATCAGTGAAATTAGGGGGCACACTGAAGCTTTCTTT	-	TRBJ1-1	TRBD1	TRBV10-3
CASSFLRSGQETQYF	TGTGCCAGCAGTTTCTTAAGGAGCGGACAAGAGACCCAGTACTTC	-	TRBJ2-5	-	TRBV6-5
CAWTRFSYNSPLHF	TGTGCCTGGACCAGGTTCTCCTATAATTCACCCCTCCACTTT	-	TRBJ1-6	-	TRBV30
CASSNSGQLNPNYGYTF	TGTGCCAGTAGTAACTCTGGACAACTCAATCCTAACTATGGCTACACCTTC	-	TRBJ1-2	-	TRBV19
CASSSRQGLNTEAFF	TGTGCCAGCAGTTCCCGACAGGGGTTGAACACTGAAGCTTTCTTT	-	TRBJ1-1	TRBD1	TRBV28
CAWGPGQGGLFTGELFF	TGTGCCTGGGGCCCCGGACAGGGGGGACTCTTCACCGGGGAGCTGTTTTTT	-	TRBJ2-2	TRBD1	TRBV30
CASSPQAGDLSYEQYF	TGTGCCAGCTCTCCGCAGGCGGGTGACCTCTCCTACGAGCAGTACTTC	-	TRBJ2-7	-	TRBV18
CASSLAQGTYNEQFF	TGCGCCAGCAGCTTGGCACAGGGCACGTACAATGAGCAGTTCTTC	-	TRBJ2-1	-	TRBV5-1
CASSDRGDNEQFF	TGCGCCAGCAGCGACAGGGGGGACAATGAGCAGTTCTTC	-	TRBJ2-1	TRBD1	TRBV5-1
CASSLNRATDKAFF	TGTGCCAGCAGCTTAAACCGGGCGACAGATAAAGCTTTCTTT	-	TRBJ1-1	-	TRBV11-3